This is a list of T cell receptor beta chains from one sample in a study of blood T cell repertoires in COVID-19. TCRdb keeps only in-frame clones here, not all; method: immunoSEQ multiplex PCR. The sample yields around 310,000 clones, around 91% seen once. The material sequenced was peripheral blood. Receptors were obtained from a woman in her sixties with acute or convalescent COVID-19. The CDR3 runs from the conserved cysteine through the conserved F or W. The D gene is left open where the match is weak. The size of a clone is reported for some rows only, either as once, few or many, or as a class for expanded clones.

TRBD1,.,TRBJ1-2,TRBV7-9,CASSTTGGVGYTF,TGTGCCAGCAGCACCACAGGGGGCGTTGGCTACACCTTC
TRBD1,.,TRBJ1-1,TRBV9,CASSVASGQSHTEAFF,TGTGCCAGCAGCGTAGCCTCGGGACAGTCACACACTGAAGCTTTCTTT
.,.,TRBJ1-5,TRBV21-1,CASSKGGWENQPQHF,TGTGCCAGCAGCAAAGGAGGTTGGGAGAACCAGCCCCAGCATTTT
.,.,TRBJ2-7,TRBV5-1,CASSLEAGPTYEQYF,TGCGCCAGCAGCTTGGAGGCGGGCCCGACCTACGAGCAGTACTTC
TRBD2,.,TRBJ2-3,TRBV6-4,CATRDYQGVDTQYF,TGTGCCACTCGGGACTACCAAGGGGTAGATACGCAGTATTTT
TRBD2,.,TRBJ2-2,TRBV7-3,CASSHGTSGSTGELFF,TGTGCCAGCAGCCACGGGACTAGCGGGAGCACCGGGGAGCTGTTTTTT
.,.,TRBJ2-7,TRBV5-1,CASSTGHATYEQYF,TGCGCCAGCAGCACGGGACACGCTACCTACGAGCAGTACTTC
TRBD2,.,TRBJ2-3,TRBV3-1/TRBV3-2,CASSGLAGGTDTQYF,TGTGCCAGCAGCGGACTAGCGGGAGGGACAGATACGCAGTATTTT
TRBD1,.,TRBJ2-3,TRBV24-1,CATSGAGQGVTDTQYF,TGTGCCACCAGTGGTGCCGGACAGGGGGTAACAGATACGCAGTATTTT
.,.,TRBJ2-7,TRBV28,CASTGGSLYEQYF,TGTGCCAGCACCGGCGGGTCCCTTTACGAGCAGTACTTC
.,.,TRBJ1-2,TRBV4-3,CASSQGRGQTNYGYTF,TGCGCCAGCAGCCAGGGTAGAGGACAGACTAACTATGGCTACACCTTC
TRBD1,.,TRBJ1-6,TRBV14,CASSHKTGTGSSPLHF,TGTGCCAGCAGCCACAAAACCGGGACAGGTTCTTCACCCCTCCACTTT
.,.,TRBJ1-4,TRBV7-6,CASSLAAGLDEKLFF,TGTGCCAGCAGCTTAGCGGCAGGGTTGGATGAAAAACTGTTTTTT
.,.,TRBJ1-5,TRBV28,CASTAVRGLSNQPQHF,TGTGCCAGCACCGCCGTGAGAGGGCTTAGCAATCAGCCCCAGCATTTT
TRBD1,.,TRBJ2-1,TRBV7-2,CASSPRGQGKLTYNEQFF,TGTGCCAGCAGCCCAAGGGGACAGGGGAAATTAACTTACAATGAGCAGTTCTTC
TRBD2,.,TRBJ2-7,TRBV2,CASRLTSGGSYEQYF,TGTGCCAGCAGGTTGACTAGCGGGGGCTCCTACGAGCAGTACTTC
.,.,TRBJ1-2,TRBV27,CASSSPDYGYTF,TGTGCCAGCAGTTCCCCGGACTATGGCTACACCTTC
TRBD1,.,TRBJ1-5,TRBV27,CASSAGQGKNQPQHF,TGTGCCAGCAGTGCGGGACAGGGGAAGAATCAGCCCCAGCATTTT
.,.,TRBJ1-1,TRBV4-3,CASSRSLTSGTEAFF,TGCGCCAGCAGCCGAAGCCTCACGTCAGGCACTGAAGCTTTCTTT
TRBD2,.,TRBJ2-1,TRBV2,CARHRAGGNPSSYNEQFF,TGTGCCCGCCACCGAGCGGGAGGTAATCCGAGCTCCTACAATGAGCAGTTCTTC
.,.,TRBJ2-2,TRBV5-1,CASTPRGGANTGELFF,TGCGCCAGCACCCCTCGAGGGGGGGCCAACACCGGGGAGCTGTTTTTT
.,.,TRBJ1-5,TRBV2,CASSRQGNQPQHF,TGTGCCAGCTCCCGGCAGGGCAATCAGCCCCAGCATTTT
.,.,TRBJ1-5,TRBV5-6,CASSLAGGNQPQHF,TGTGCCAGCAGCTTGGCCGGGGGGAATCAGCCCCAGCATTTT
.,.,TRBJ1-4,TRBV28,CASSLWASPSGEKLFF,TGTGCCAGCAGTTTATGGGCATCCCCCTCAGGTGAAAAACTGTTTTTT
.,few,TRBJ1-2,TRBV5-8,CASSLVATSHGYTF,TGTGCCAGCAGCTTGGTGGCGACTTCGCATGGCTACACCTTC
TRBD1,.,TRBJ1-1,TRBV5-8,CASSDLGQGEFTEAFF,TGTGCCAGCAGCGACCTGGGACAGGGGGAGTTCACTGAAGCTTTCTTT
TRBD1,.,TRBJ2-1,TRBV9,CASSVEDRVGGEQFF,TGTGCCAGCAGCGTAGAGGACAGGGTCGGGGGTGAGCAGTTCTTC
.,.,TRBJ2-7,TRBV7-9,CASSFSSSYEQYF,TGTGCCAGCAGCTTCTCCTCCTCCTACGAGCAGTACTTC
.,.,TRBJ1-1,TRBV4-1,CASSQGRAPLTEAFF,TGCGCCAGCAGCCAAGGGAGGGCTCCCCTGACTGAAGCTTTCTTT
TRBD1,.,TRBJ2-3,TRBV5-5,CASSLRGLTTDTQYF,TGTGCCAGCAGCCTCAGGGGGCTGACCACAGATACGCAGTATTTT
.,.,TRBJ1-1,TRBV3-1/TRBV3-2,CASRLDNLSEAFF,TGTGCCAGCAGACTTGACAATTTGTCTGAAGCTTTCTTT
.,.,TRBJ2-5,TRBV5-1,CASSKNQETQYF,TGCGCCAGCAGTAAAAACCAAGAGACCCAGTACTTC
TRBD1,few,TRBJ1-1,TRBV29-1,CSVTIGTANTEAFF,TGCAGCGTTACTATTGGGACAGCAAACACTGAAGCTTTCTTT
.,.,TRBJ1-5,TRBV2,CASSQTQAQHF,TGTGCCAGCAGCCAAACACAGGCCCAGCATTTT
.,.,TRBJ2-7,TRBV9,CASSVDQGTTYEQYF,TGTGCCAGCAGCGTTGATCAGGGGACGACCTACGAGCAGTACTTC
TRBD1,.,TRBJ2-1,TRBV5-5,CASSRDRANDEQFF,TGTGCCAGCAGCCGAGACAGGGCCAACGATGAGCAGTTCTTC
TRBD2,.,TRBJ2-3,TRBV7-9,CASNKGLAEVTDTQYF,TGTGCCAGCAACAAGGGACTAGCGGAAGTCACAGATACGCAGTATTTT
TRBD1,.,TRBJ1-2,TRBV2,CASTGQGTSRDGYTF,TGTGCCAGCACGGGACAGGGTACCTCTAGGGATGGCTACACCTTC
TRBD1,.,TRBJ2-7,TRBV7-8,CASSLGDRGPYEQYF,TGTGCCAGCAGCTTAGGGGACAGGGGGCCCTACGAGCAGTACTTC
.,.,TRBJ2-3,TRBV9,CASSLRELTDTQYF,TGTGCCAGCAGCCTTCGGGAACTCACAGATACGCAGTATTTT
TRBD1,.,TRBJ2-2,TRBV5-4,CASSLLNRGPGELFF,TGTGCCAGCAGCCTGCTTAACAGGGGACCCGGGGAGCTGTTTTTT
.,.,TRBJ1-2,TRBV4-3,CASSQDTGRGSGYTF,TGCGCCAGCAGCCAAGATACAGGACGGGGGTCTGGCTACACCTTC
.,.,TRBJ2-6,TRBV4-3,CASSQERSSGANVLTF,TGCGCCAGCAGCCAAGAGAGGTCCTCTGGGGCCAACGTCCTGACTTTC
.,.,TRBJ2-3,TRBV21-1,CASSNTTGGPRPDTQYF,TGTGCCAGCAGCAATACCACAGGGGGGCCGCGGCCAGATACGCAGTATTTT
.,.,TRBJ2-1,TRBV7-3,CASSLVPDNEQFF,TGTGCCAGCAGCTTAGTGCCAGACAATGAGCAGTTCTTC
TRBD1,once,TRBJ1-1,TRBV15,CATSSETGMNTEAFF,TGTGCCACCAGCTCCGAGACAGGGATGAACACTGAAGCTTTCTTT
.,.,TRBJ1-5,TRBV28,CASSRGGPGNQPQHF,TGTGCCAGCAGTCGAGGGGGTCCGGGCAATCAGCCCCAGCATTTT
TRBD1,.,TRBJ2-1,TRBV7-9,CAIGTGVGNEQFF,TGTGCCATAGGGACAGGGGTTGGCAATGAGCAGTTCTTC
.,.,TRBJ1-5,TRBV6-2/TRBV6-3,CASSVSGFVNQPQHF,TGTGCCAGCAGTGTATCGGGGTTTGTAAATCAGCCCCAGCATTTT
.,.,TRBJ2-2,TRBV6-5,CASRGYSEAGELFF,TGTGCCAGCAGGGGGTATAGCGAGGCCGGGGAGCTGTTTTTT
.,.,TRBJ1-2,TRBV5-4,CASSGGAGYNYGYTF,TGTGCCAGCAGCGGGGGGGCAGGGTATAACTATGGCTACACCTTC
.,.,TRBJ1-1,TRBV6-5,CASRNDRNTEAFF,TGTGCCAGCAGGAATGACAGGAACACTGAAGCTTTCTTT
TRBD1,once,TRBJ2-1,TRBV27,CAGRVWDSAYNEQFF,TGTGCCGGCCGTGTTTGGGACAGCGCCTACAATGAGCAGTTCTTC
.,.,TRBJ2-5,TRBV28,CASSSGQFQETQYF,TGTGCCAGCAGTTCAGGACAATTCCAAGAGACCCAGTACTTC
.,.,TRBJ1-5,TRBV11-1,CASSLGGSGNQPQHF,TGTGCCAGCAGCTTAGGAGGGTCGGGCAATCAGCCCCAGCATTTT
.,.,TRBJ1-3,TRBV29-1,CSVLYRTSGNTIYF,TGCAGCGTATTATACAGGACCTCTGGAAACACCATATATTTT
.,.,TRBJ2-7,TRBV11-1,CASSPLAEDEQYF,TGTGCCAGCAGTCCGCTAGCTGAAGACGAGCAGTACTTC
.,.,TRBJ1-3,TRBV3-1/TRBV3-2,CASSQGGGASGNTIYF,TGTGCCAGCAGCCAAGGTGGGGGGGCGTCTGGAAACACCATATATTTT
.,once,TRBJ1-2,TRBV28,CASSLHMNYGYTF,TGTGCCAGCAGTTTGCACATGAACTATGGCTACACCTTC